The next 8 T cell receptor beta chains were all read from a single sample in a study of T-cell memory formation after mild COVID-19. One entry per CDR3 protein results from TCRdb running MiXCR on the 5' RACE reads. The sample records 25,000 to 30,000 distinct CDR3 sequences, roughly 16% being singletons. Material: PBMCs or a T cell subset sorted from them (not recorded which). These receptors were taken from an adult who had mild COVID-19 (a few samples of this study predate the infection). Cell type and time point are not known.

This clonotype was picked up many times. This chain connects TRBV11-3 to TRBJ2-1; D is possibly TRBD2 (6 bases). The germline V and J ends were trimmed by 1 base and 1 base, with 11 bases remaining between them. Germline CDR1 SGHNT, CDR2 YENEEA. This CDR3 is 16 amino acids long. The CDR3 DNA reads as TGTGCCAGCAGCTTAGGGGGGACTCGATCCTACAATGAGCAGTTCTTC. Protein: CASSLGGTRSYNEQFF.

This clonotype was counted ten times or more. The chain recombines TRBV7-2 with TRBJ2-1, with D unclear. CDR1 SGHTA and CDR2 FQGNSA come from the germline V gene. This CDR3 contains 17 residues. V was pared by 0 bases and J by 6 bases, with 18 bases between. The CDR3 here is CASSLASGGTTSNEQFF. CDR3 DNA sequence: TGTGCCAGCAGCTTAGCGTCAGGCGGAACCACATCCAATGAGCAGTTCTTC.

This clonotype was seen repeatedly, ten times or more. The rearrangement uses TRBV7-2 and TRBJ2-7; D is uncertain. Germline V gene data show CDR1 as SGHTA and CDR2 as FQGNSA. Trimming pared 5 bases from V and 2 bases from J, leaving 19 bases between. There are 16 residues in the CDR3. As DNA, the CDR3 is TGTGCCAGCAGCCTATGGATTCCACTCTACCCCTACGAGCAGTACTTC. Amino acid sequence: CASSLWIPLYPYEQYF.

This clonotype was seen at least ten times. The V and J genes are TRBV24-1 and TRBJ2-6; no clear D. This CDR3 has 14 amino acids. CDR1 is KGHDR and CDR2 is SFDVKD in the germline V gene. V shed 8 bases and J shed 0 bases, with 7 bases lying between them. The CDR3 nucleotides are TGTGCCACCAAAAAGAACTCTGGGGCCAACGTCCTGACTTTC. The encoded protein is CATKKNSGANVLTF.

Note on this clonotype: A much larger clonotype is one base distant, so this may be a read error. The CDR3 DNA follows: TGTGCCAGAAGCTTAGAGACAGGGGCCTCGTGGAAGCAGTACTTC. Its translation is CARSLETGASWKQYF. V usage is TRBV7-9 and J usage is TRBJ2-7; the match to TRBD1 covers 8 bases. This CDR3 has 15 amino acids. Looked up from germline, CDR1 is SEHNR and CDR2 is FQNEAQ (reference sequence). The entire variable domain, with the rest obtained from reference TRBV7-9 and TRBJ2-7, is as follows: DTGVSQNPRHKITKRGQNVTFRCDPISEHNRLYWYRQTLGQGPEFLTYFQNEAQLEKSRLLSDRFSAERPKGSFSTLEIQRTEQGDSAMYLCARSLETGASWKQYFGPGTRLTVT.

This clonotype was picked up many times. The V and J genes are TRBV5-1 and TRBJ1-4; D is ambiguous. V lost 0 bases and J lost 0, with 6 bases in between. This CDR3 region has 15 residues. From germline, CDR1 is SGHRS and CDR2 YFSETQ. The CDR3 DNA sequence: TGCGCCAGCAGCTTGGGTGGTGCAACTAATGAAAAACTGTTTTTT. Amino acid sequence: CASSLGGATNEKLFF.

In this sample, this clonotype turned up once. The chain recombines TRBV6-4 with TRBJ1-6; a possible D gene is TRBD1 (5 bases). The V and J ends lost 2 bases and 7 bases respectively, with 12 bases between them. Germline-derived CDR1 and CDR2 are MRHNA and SNTAGT. The CDR3 sequence is 15 residues long. In DNA form, the CDR3 reads TGTGCCAGCAGTGACGGGGCCGCCTCCAATTCACCCCTCCACTTT. Protein sequence: CASSDGAASNSPLHF.

This clonotype was observed many times. The V call is TRBV5-1, the J call TRBJ2-7; no definite D call. The CDR3 runs to 13 residues. Trimming left V 4 bases short and J 9 bases short, with 17 bases between. CDR1 is SGHRS and CDR2 is YFSETQ in the germline V gene. The CDR3 reads CASSLGPSHWQYF. The CDR3 DNA is TGCGCCAGCAGCCTCGGACCATCCCACTGGCAGTACTTC.